This T cell receptor beta chain appears in the sequencing data of a study of T cell responses to AZD1222 COVID-19 vaccine. Notes on this clone: The antigen is undetermined.

General observations from the study: Spike-specific TCRs gained breadth and depth after people received two AZD1222 doses. Clonal diversity was possibly underestimated; the donors were predominantly white British and more often female.

The data were produced by immunoSEQ multiplex PCR, yet TCRdb's version contains in-frame clones alone and is incomplete. In the table there are around 88,000 clones, just under 90% of which are singletons. Germline CDR1 is KGHSH and CDR2 is LQKENI. V lost 6 bases to trimming and J lost 9 bases, with 21 bases between them. CDR3 size: 15 residues. Here the sequenced sample was peripheral blood, taken on day 0 of MenACWY control vaccination. This chain joins TRBV18 and TRBJ2-1; tentatively, D is TRBD1 or TRBD2 (5 bases each). The sequence derives from an adult in good health. The CDR3 loop is CASSPYGTRDGEQFF. The CDR3, as DNA: TGTGCCAGCTCCCCCTACGGGACCCGCGATGGTGAGCAGTTCTTC.